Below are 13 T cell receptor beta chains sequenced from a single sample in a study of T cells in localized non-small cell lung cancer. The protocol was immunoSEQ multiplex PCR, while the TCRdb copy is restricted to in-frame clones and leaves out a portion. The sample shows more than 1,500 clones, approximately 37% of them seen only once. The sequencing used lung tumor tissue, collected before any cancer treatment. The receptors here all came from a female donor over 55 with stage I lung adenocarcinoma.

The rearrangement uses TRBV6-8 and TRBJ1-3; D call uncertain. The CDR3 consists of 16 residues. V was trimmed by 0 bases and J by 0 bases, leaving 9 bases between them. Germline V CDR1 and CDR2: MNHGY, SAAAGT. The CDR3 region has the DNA TGTGCCAGCAGTTACTCCAGGAAACTCTCTGGAAACACCATATATTTT. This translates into CASSYSRKLSGNTIYF.

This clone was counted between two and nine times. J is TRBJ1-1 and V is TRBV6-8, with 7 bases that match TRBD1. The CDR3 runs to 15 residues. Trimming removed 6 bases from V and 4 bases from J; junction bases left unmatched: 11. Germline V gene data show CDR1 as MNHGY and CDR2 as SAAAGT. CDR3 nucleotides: TGTGCCAGCAGCAACCCGGGACAGAGTACCACTGAAGCTTTCTTT. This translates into CASSNPGQSTTEAFF.

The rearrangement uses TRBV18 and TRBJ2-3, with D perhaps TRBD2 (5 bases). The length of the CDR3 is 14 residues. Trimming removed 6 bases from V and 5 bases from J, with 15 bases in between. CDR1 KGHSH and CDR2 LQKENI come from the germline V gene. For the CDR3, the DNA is TGTGCCAGCTCTCCGGGGTTACTCGGAGATACGCAGTATTTT. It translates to CASSPGLLGDTQYF.

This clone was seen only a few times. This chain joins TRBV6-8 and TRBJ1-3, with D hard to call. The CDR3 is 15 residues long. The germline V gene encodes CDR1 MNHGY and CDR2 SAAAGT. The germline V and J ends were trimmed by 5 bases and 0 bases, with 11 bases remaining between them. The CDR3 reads CASSEDVTSGNTIYF. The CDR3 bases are TGTGCCAGCAGTGAGGACGTTACCTCTGGAAACACCATATATTTT.

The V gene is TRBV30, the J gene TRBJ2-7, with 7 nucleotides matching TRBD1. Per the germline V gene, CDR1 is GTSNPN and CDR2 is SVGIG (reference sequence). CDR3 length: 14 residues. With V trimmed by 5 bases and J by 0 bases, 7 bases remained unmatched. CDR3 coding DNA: TGTGCCTGGGCCCGAGGGGGCCCCTCCTACGAGCAGTACTTC. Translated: CAWARGGPSYEQYF.

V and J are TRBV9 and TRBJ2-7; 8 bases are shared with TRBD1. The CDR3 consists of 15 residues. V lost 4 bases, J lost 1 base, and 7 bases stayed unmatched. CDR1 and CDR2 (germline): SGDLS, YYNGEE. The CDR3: CASSPQQGASYEQYF. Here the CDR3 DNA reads TGTGCCAGCAGCCCCCAGCAGGGGGCATCCTACGAGCAGTACTTC.

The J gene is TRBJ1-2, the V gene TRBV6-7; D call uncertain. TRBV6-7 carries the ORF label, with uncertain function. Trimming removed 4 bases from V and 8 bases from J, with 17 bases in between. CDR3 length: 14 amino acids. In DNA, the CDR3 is TGTGCCAGCAGTTCTGGAGATGCCTTAGGAGGCTACACCTTC. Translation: CASSSGDALGGYTF.

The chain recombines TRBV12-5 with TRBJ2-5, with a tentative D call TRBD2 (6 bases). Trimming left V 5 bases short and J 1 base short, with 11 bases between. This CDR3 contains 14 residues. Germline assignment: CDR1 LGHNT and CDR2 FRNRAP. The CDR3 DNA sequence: TGTGCTAGTGGTCTCTTGGGGGGCCAAGAGACCCAGTACTTC. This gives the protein CASGLLGGQETQYF.

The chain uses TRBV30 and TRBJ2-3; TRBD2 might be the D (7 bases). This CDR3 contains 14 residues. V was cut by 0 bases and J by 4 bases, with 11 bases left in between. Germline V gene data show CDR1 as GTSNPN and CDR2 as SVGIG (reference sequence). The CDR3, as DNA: TGTGCCTGGAGTGTAGGGGGGGCCGCAGATACGCAGTATTTT. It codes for CAWSVGGAADTQYF.

In DNA form, the CDR3 reads TGCAGCGCCTCGGTGGGCGGGAGAAACCACGAGCAGTACTTC. Amino acids: CSASVGGRNHEQYF. The rearrangement uses TRBV29-1 and TRBJ2-7, with 7 bases identical to TRBD2. The ends lost 7 bases at V and 5 bases at J; junction bases unmatched: 14. Germline values: CDR1 SQVTM, CDR2 ANQGSEA. This CDR3 spans 14 amino acids.

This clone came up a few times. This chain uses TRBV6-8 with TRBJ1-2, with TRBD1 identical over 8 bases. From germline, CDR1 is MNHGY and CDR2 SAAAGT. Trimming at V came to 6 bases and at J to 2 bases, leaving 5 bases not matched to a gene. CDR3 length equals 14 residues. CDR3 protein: CASRNGQGNYGYTF. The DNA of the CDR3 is TGTGCCAGCAGGAATGGACAGGGAAACTATGGCTACACCTTC.

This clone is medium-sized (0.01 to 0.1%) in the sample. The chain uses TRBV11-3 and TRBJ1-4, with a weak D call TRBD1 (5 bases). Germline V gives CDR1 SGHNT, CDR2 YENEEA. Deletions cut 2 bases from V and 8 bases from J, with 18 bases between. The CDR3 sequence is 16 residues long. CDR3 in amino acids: CASSLTSIGPGEKLFF. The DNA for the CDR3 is TGTGCCAGCAGCTTAACATCGATCGGGCCAGGGGAAAAACTGTTTTTT.

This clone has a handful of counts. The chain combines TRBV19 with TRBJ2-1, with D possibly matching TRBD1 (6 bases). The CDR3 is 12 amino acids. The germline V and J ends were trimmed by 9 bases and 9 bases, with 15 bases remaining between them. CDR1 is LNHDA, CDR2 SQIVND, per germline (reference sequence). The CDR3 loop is CASLTGIGEQFF. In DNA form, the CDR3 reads TGTGCCAGCCTAACAGGGATAGGTGAGCAGTTCTTC.